The 22 T cell receptor beta chains presented below share a single source sample, sequenced in a study of T-cell reconstitution after alpha-beta-depleted transplantation in children. Unique molecular identifiers were incorporated when the TCRbeta library was constructed. Each CDR3 protein gets one entry after TCRdb re-called the PCR reads with MiXCR. There are around 960,000 distinct CDR3 sequences in the sample; roughly 29% occur only once, and roughly 28% lies in the top ten. Sequences were derived from PBMCs, mostly from graft donor cells, sampled 360 days after TCRalphabeta/CD19-depleted stem cell transplant. The receptors shown here come from a boy under two years old who had a stem cell transplant for SCID, so the T cells may come from the graft donor.

This clonotype was seen more than once but under ten times. This chain connects TRBV20-1 to TRBJ2-3; D possibly corresponds to TRBD2 (6 bases). The V gene lost 6 bases and the J gene lost 0 bases, with 13 bases spanning the gap. From germline, CDR1 is DFQATT and CDR2 SNEGSKA (reference sequence). CDR3 length: 14 residues. Written as DNA, the CDR3 is TGCAGTGCAACTCGGGGGAGCAGCACAGATACGCAGTATTTT. It specifies CSATRGSSTDTQYF.

This clonotype has at least ten counts. CDR3 protein: CASSPTVDTQYF. Here the CDR3 DNA reads TGTGCCAGCAGCCCGACGGTGGATACGCAGTATTTT. The chain joins TRBV9 to TRBJ2-3; no reliable D call. V was clipped by 4 bases and J by 6 bases, with 9 bases between them. The CDR3 extends over 12 amino acids. The germline gives CDR1 SGDLS, CDR2 YYNGEE.

This clonotype appeared a few times. The chain couples TRBV5-1 to TRBJ1-1; D is perhaps TRBD1 (6 bases). Germline-derived CDR1 and CDR2 are SGHRS and YFSETQ. The V gene lost 0 bases and the J gene lost 8 bases, with 14 bases spanning the gap. CDR3 size: 14 residues. CDR3 loop: CASSLGLTGTEAFF. The CDR3 nucleotides read TGCGCCAGCAGCTTGGGACTCACCGGGACAGAAGCTTTCTTT.

The V call is TRBV6-1, the J call TRBJ1-2; 10 bases are a match to TRBD1. Germline assignment: CDR1 MNHNS and CDR2 SASEGT. The V gene end was trimmed by 6 bases and the J gene end by 8 bases; junction bases not matched to a gene: 12. This CDR3 region has 15 residues. The CDR3 DNA reads as TGTGCCAGCAGCGGACGGGACAGGGGATCGGGGGGCTACACCTTC. Protein product: CASSGRDRGSGGYTF.

The chain has TRBV20-1 and TRBJ2-3; D is possibly TRBD1 (6 bases). CDR3 length equals 15 residues. Trimming took 3 bases from V and 0 from J, leaving 13 bases between them. The V gene's germline CDR1 is DFQATT and CDR2 SNEGSKA (reference sequence). For the CDR3, the DNA is TGCAGTGCTAGTAGGACAGACCCTAGCACAGATACGCAGTATTTT. Translation: CSASRTDPSTDTQYF.

CDR3 nucleotides: TGTGCCAGCAGCTTTGAAAGGGGCGTGGATGGCTACACCTTC. It is translated as CASSFERGVDGYTF. V gene TRBV7-2 combines with J gene TRBJ1-2; D is perhaps TRBD1 (5 bases). V was clipped by 3 bases and J by 6 bases, with 14 bases between them. This CDR3 spans 14 amino acids. Germline lookup yields CDR1 SGHTA and CDR2 FQGNSA.

The CDR3 region is CASRSDGNEQFF. The CDR3, as DNA: TGTGCCAGCAGGTCGGACGGGAATGAGCAGTTCTTC. The chain has TRBV6-6 and TRBJ2-1; D uncertain. This CDR3 spans 12 amino acids. The germline V and J ends were trimmed by 6 bases and 7 bases, with 10 bases remaining between them. Germline values: CDR1 MNHNY, CDR2 SVGAGI (reference sequence).

The CDR3 DNA follows: TGCGCCAGCAGCTTCGACTACGCAGGGATTCAGTACTTC. Amino acid sequence: CASSFDYAGIQYF. V gene TRBV5-1 combines with J gene TRBJ2-4, with D perhaps being TRBD1 or TRBD2 (5 bases each). V was cut by 2 bases and J by 10 bases, with 13 bases left in between. CDR3 size: 13 residues. Germline lookup yields CDR1 SGHRS and CDR2 YFSETQ.

This clonotype was picked up a small number of times. The genes are TRBV7-9 and TRBJ2-5; 8 bases line up with TRBD1. Per the germline V gene, CDR1 is SEHNR and CDR2 is FQNEAQ (reference sequence). The CDR3 length is 15 residues. V was pared by 4 bases and J by 3 bases, with 7 bases of the junction left unmatched. The CDR3 DNA is TGTGCCAGCAGCTCACCGGACAGGGTGGAAGAGACCCAGTACTTC. Translating gives CASSSPDRVEETQYF.

The table lists this clonotype with a few counts. This chain joins TRBV6-5 and TRBJ2-3; D unresolved. Germline loops: CDR1 MNHEY, CDR2 SVGAGI. Trimming removed 2 bases at V and 0 bases at J, with 6 bases between. The CDR3 is 14 amino acids. The CDR3 spells CASSYALSTDTQYF. The CDR3 DNA reads TGTGCCAGCAGTTACGCCCTGAGCACAGATACGCAGTATTTT.

This clonotype was recorded many times. This chain uses TRBV29-1 with TRBJ1-2; possibly TRBD1 for D (5 bases). The CDR3 is 13 residues long. Germline CDR1 and CDR2: SQVTM and ANQGSEA. V lost 3 bases and J lost 3, with 11 bases in between. CDR3 DNA sequence: TGCAGCGTTGACCTCTCAGGGTACTATGGCTACACCTTC. Translation: CSVDLSGYYGYTF.

The chain joins TRBV7-9 to TRBJ2-1; weak D call: TRBD2 (6 bases). Trimming removed 5 bases at V and 0 bases at J, with 17 bases between. This CDR3 spans 17 amino acids. Germline V gives CDR1 SEHNR, CDR2 FQNEAQ (reference sequence). The CDR3 DNA sequence: TGTGCCAGCAGCCCTAGCGTCAAGCTCTCCTCCTACAATGAGCAGTTCTTC. It codes for CASSPSVKLSSYNEQFF.

The chain joins TRBV20-1 to TRBJ2-3; D unresolved. Trimming removed 3 bases at V and 1 base at J, with 11 bases between. Per germline, CDR1 DFQATT and CDR2 SNEGSKA (reference sequence). The length of the CDR3 is 14 residues. The CDR3 DNA reads as TGCAGTGCTAGGAGCTCCTTTGGCACAGATACGCAGTATTTT. It translates to CSARSSFGTDTQYF.

The rearrangement links TRBV6-5 to TRBJ2-5; D is possibly TRBD1 (6 bases). The ends were cut back, 3 bases at V and 1 base at J, with 18 bases in the middle. This CDR3 has 17 amino acids. CDR1 and CDR2 from the germline V gene are MNHEY and SVGAGI. CDR3 nucleotide sequence: TGTGCCAGCAGTTATCTATTCCACGGGACACCCCAAGAGACCCAGTACTTC. Residues: CASSYLFHGTPQETQYF.

This clonotype was observed a few times. The J gene is TRBJ2-5, the V gene TRBV7-6; D possibly corresponds to TRBD2 (5 bases). Germline V gene data show CDR1 as SGHVS and CDR2 as FNYEAQ. This CDR3 has 15 amino acids. Deletions cut 2 bases from V and 4 bases from J, with 14 bases between. The CDR3 protein is CASSLQTPAGETQYF. The CDR3 nucleotides are TGTGCCAGCAGCTTACAAACTCCCGCGGGAGAGACCCAGTACTTC.

This clonotype was detected only a few times. V and J are TRBV28 and TRBJ2-3; D call uncertain. V was pared by 6 bases and J by 6 bases, with 13 bases between. The V gene's germline CDR1 is MDHEN and CDR2 SYDVKM. The CDR3 is made up of 13 amino acids. The CDR3 region has the DNA TGTGCCAGCAGCCCAAGGGCAGCTGATACGCAGTATTTT. This encodes CASSPRAADTQYF. The variable domain in full, with the rest retrieved from reference TRBV28 and TRBJ2-3, is DVKVTQSSRYLVKRTGEKVFLECVQDMDHENMFWYRQDPGLGLRLIYFSYDVKMKEKGDIPEGYSVSREKKERFSLILESASTNQTSMYLCASSPRAADTQYFGPGTRLTVL.

This clonotype was detected a few times. This chain uses TRBV6-5 with TRBJ2-7, with 7 bases aligning to TRBD1. Germline CDR1 and CDR2: MNHEY and SVGAGI. This CDR3 has 16 amino acids. The V and J ends lost 4 bases and 3 bases, in that order; junction bases with no gene match: 12. The CDR3 DNA follows: TGTGCCAGCAGTTCCTACCGACAGGGTAGAAACTACGAGCAGTACTTC. Translated: CASSSYRQGRNYEQYF.

There are a few counts of this clonotype. The rearrangement uses TRBV20-1 and TRBJ2-3; D call uncertain. Deletions cut 0 bases from V and 4 bases from J, with 11 bases between. The CDR3 covers 14 residues. Germline-derived CDR1 and CDR2 are DFQATT and SNEGSKA (reference sequence). Written as DNA, the CDR3 is TGCAGTGCTAGAGATCCACTACCGCCAGATACGCAGTATTTT. This gives the protein CSARDPLPPDTQYF.

This chain connects TRBV5-1 to TRBJ2-5; D may be TRBD2 (6 bases). The V gene's germline CDR1 is SGHRS and CDR2 YFSETQ. Trimming left V 5 bases short and J 5 bases short, with 13 bases between. The length of the CDR3 is 13 residues. DNA of the CDR3: TGCGCCAGCAGTCGGGAGCGCGGGGAGACCCAGTACTTC. This gives the protein CASSRERGETQYF.

The chain links TRBV6-2 or TRBV6-3 to TRBJ2-1; 7 bases fit TRBD2. J lost 7 bases, V lost 5 bases, and 8 bases had no gene match. Germline loops: CDR1 MNHEY, CDR2 SVGEGT. The CDR3 contains 14 residues. CDR3 nucleotides: TGTGCCAGCAGTGGCCCTGGACTAGTTAATGAGCAGTTCTTC. This translates into CASSGPGLVNEQFF.

The chain is built from TRBV15 and TRBJ1-6, with D possibly matching TRBD1 (5 bases). Trimming removed 5 bases from V and 7 bases from J, with 21 bases in between. This CDR3 is 17 amino acids long. Looked up from germline, CDR1 is LNHNV and CDR2 is YYDKDF (reference sequence). The CDR3 nucleotides are TGTGCCACCAGCGCCCTATTGGGGGTATCGGAAAATTCACCCCTCCACTTT. Protein sequence: CATSALLGVSENSPLHF. The variable domain in full, completed from reference TRBV15 and TRBJ1-6, reads DAMVIQNPRYQVTQFGKPVTLSCSQTLNHNVMYWYQQKSSQAPKLLFHYYDKDFNNEADTPDNFQSRRPNTSFCFLDIRSPGLGDTAMYLCATSALLGVSENSPLHFGNGTRLTVT.

In its sample, this clonotype was seen once. The chain employs TRBV29-1 and TRBJ2-1; 12 nucleotides line up with TRBD1. The CDR3 totals 14 residues. V was clipped by 6 bases and J by 9 bases; unmatched bases: 9. In germline, CDR1 is SQVTM, CDR2 ANQGSEA. The CDR3 here is CSVHRDRGLGEQFF. CDR3 nucleotides: TGCAGCGTGCACCGGGACAGGGGGCTCGGTGAGCAGTTCTTC.